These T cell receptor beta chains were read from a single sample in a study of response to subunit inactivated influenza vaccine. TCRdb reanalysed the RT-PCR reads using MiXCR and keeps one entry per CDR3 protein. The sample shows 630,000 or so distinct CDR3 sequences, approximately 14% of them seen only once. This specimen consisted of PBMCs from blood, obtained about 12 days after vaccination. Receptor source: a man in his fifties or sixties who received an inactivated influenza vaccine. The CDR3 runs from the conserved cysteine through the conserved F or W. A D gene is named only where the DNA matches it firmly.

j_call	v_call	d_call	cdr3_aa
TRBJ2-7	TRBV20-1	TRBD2	CSAPTSGYEQYF
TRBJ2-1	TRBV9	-	CASSPRRRPYNEQFF
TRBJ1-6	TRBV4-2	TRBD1	CASSQAGQGFNSPLHF
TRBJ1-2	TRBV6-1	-	CAITEDLPNYGYTF
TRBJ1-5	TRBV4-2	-	CASSQDTTGYNQPQHF
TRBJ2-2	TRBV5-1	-	CASSLGLDNTGELFF
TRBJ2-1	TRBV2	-	CASSYHLSTSYNEQFF
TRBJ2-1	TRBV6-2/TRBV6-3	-	CASSYTGFSYNEQFF
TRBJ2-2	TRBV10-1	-	CASSEPYTGLDTGELFF
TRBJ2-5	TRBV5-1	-	CASSLVDQETQYF
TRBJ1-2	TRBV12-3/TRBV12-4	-	CASSLGASAGYTF
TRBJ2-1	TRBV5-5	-	CASTQGVSRNNEQFF
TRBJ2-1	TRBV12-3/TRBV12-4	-	CASRNTAADEQFF
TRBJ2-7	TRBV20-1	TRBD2	CSARVLGGGEGDEQYF
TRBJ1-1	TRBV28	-	CASSSIGGGRTEAFF
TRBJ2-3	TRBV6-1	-	CATSGSVQGLSDTQYF
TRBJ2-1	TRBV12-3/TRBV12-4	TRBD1	CASSSPGTGGHEQFF
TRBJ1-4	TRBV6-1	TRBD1	CASSGKGQRNEKLFF
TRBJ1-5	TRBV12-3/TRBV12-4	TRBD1	CASSYDRGSFSNQPQHF
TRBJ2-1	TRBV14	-	CASSRTGRSSYNEQFF
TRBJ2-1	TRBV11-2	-	CASSLAKSWQFF
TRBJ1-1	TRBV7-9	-	CASSSNTVNTEAFF
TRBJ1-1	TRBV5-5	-	CASSLASRGNTEAFF
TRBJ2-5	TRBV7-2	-	CASSSGGPQETQYF
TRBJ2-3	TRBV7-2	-	CASSLGPWLDTQYF
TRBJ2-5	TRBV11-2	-	CASSLDLWQGETQYF
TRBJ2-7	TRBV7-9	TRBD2	CASSLEVAGLGEQYF
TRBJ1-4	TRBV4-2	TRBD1	CASRDDRVGEKLFF
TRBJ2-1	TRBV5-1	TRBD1	CASSLGGQGSNEQFF
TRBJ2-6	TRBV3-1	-	CASSRSRVAGANVLTF
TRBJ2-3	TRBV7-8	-	CASTQGTRTDTQYF
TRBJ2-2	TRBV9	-	CASSVGRENTGELFF
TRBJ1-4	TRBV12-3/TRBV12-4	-	CASSLWGAQEKLFF
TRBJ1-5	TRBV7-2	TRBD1	CASSLGQGGSQPQHF
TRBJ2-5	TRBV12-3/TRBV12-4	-	CASSLLSGRQETQYF
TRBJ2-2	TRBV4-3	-	CASSQGTHNTGELFF
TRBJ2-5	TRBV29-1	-	CSATLGIETQYF
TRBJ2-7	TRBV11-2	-	CASSLVRKPYEQYF
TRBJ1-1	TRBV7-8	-	CASSLDRKHRVEAFF
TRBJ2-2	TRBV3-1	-	CASSLGRNRELFF
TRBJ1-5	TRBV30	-	CAWSVGPRGPQHF
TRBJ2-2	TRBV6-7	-	CASSPAWGSEAGELFF
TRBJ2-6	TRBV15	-	CATSRDKGSGANVLTF
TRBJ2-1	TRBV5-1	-	CASSKEPFYNEQFF
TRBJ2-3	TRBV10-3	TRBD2	CAIKLAGGGTDTQYF
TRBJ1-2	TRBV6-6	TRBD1	CASSAQGDYGYTF
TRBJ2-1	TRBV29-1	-	CSALLGGGVEQFF
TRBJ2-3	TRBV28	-	CASSMRGSTDTQYF
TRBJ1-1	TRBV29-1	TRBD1	CATLGGTVQNTEAFF
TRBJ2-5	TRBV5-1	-	CASSLAGEYQETQYF
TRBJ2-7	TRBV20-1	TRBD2	CSARDLSGRADEQYF
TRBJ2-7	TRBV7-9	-	CASSSGPGAYEQYF
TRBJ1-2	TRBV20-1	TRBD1	CSAKDRRDYGYTF
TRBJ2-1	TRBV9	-	CASSVSGSTYNEQFF
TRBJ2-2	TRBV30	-	CAWSVRGLNTGELFF